Listed below are T cell receptor beta chains from one sample, sequenced in a study of CD4 T cell repertoires in COVID-19. This table comes from immunoSEQ multiplex PCR, and its TCRdb copy is limited to in-frame clones, with some not included. The table records approximately 75,000 clones, about four fifths of them present only once. Sequencing was performed on CD4+ T cells from peripheral blood, taken after recovery from COVID-19. Receptor source: a human donor who had COVID-19. The CDR3 runs from the conserved cysteine through the conserved F or W. D genes are given only for firm matches. Some rows have no size entry. The others give once, few or many, or a class for an expanded clone.

V	J	D	size	CDR3	DNA
TRBV6-5	TRBJ1-2	.	.	CASSPQGEYGYTF	TGTGCCAGCAGTCCCCAAGGGGAATATGGCTACACCTTC
TRBV19	TRBJ2-2	.	.	CASSIGDRTGELFF	TGTGCCAGTAGTATCGGGGACCGGACCGGGGAGCTGTTTTTT
TRBV6-1	TRBJ2-3	.	.	CASSEAVTQYF	TGTGCCAGCAGTGAAGCTGTTACGCAGTATTTT
TRBV5-6	TRBJ2-7	.	.	CASSSFDEQYF	TGTGCCAGCAGCTCGTTCGACGAGCAGTACTTC
TRBV6-5	TRBJ2-1	TRBD2	.	CASSSQRGGLHEQFF	TGTGCCAGCAGTTCGCAGCGGGGGGGCCTCCATGAGCAGTTCTTC
TRBV19	TRBJ1-5	.	.	CASSPVKNQPQHF	TGTGCCAGTAGCCCCGTCAAGAATCAGCCCCAGCATTTT
TRBV6-4	TRBJ2-1	.	.	CASSDSAGMYNEQFF	TGTGCCAGCAGTGACTCGGCAGGCATGTACAATGAGCAGTTCTTC
TRBV27	TRBJ2-1	TRBD2	.	CASRVAGGGYNEQFF	TGTGCCAGCAGAGTAGCGGGGGGAGGTTACAATGAGCAGTTCTTC
TRBV25-1	TRBJ2-4	TRBD1	.	CASSGTGGNIQYF	TGTGCCAGCAGTGGTACAGGGGGGAACATTCAGTACTTC
TRBV7-2	TRBJ2-3	.	.	CASSLQLSTDTQYF	TGTGCCAGCAGCTTACAACTTAGCACAGATACGCAGTATTTT
TRBV5-8	TRBJ2-3	.	.	CASSTDRRAQYF	TGTGCCAGCAGCACCGACAGGCGGGCGCAGTATTTT
TRBV4-2	TRBJ1-4	.	.	CASSQVRQTNEKLFF	TGTGCCAGCAGCCAAGTCAGACAAACTAATGAAAAACTGTTTTTT
TRBV28	TRBJ2-7	TRBD2	.	CASSSSGREGNYEQYF	TGTGCCAGCAGTTCATCAGGGCGGGAGGGTAATTACGAGCAGTACTTC
TRBV5-1	TRBJ1-3	.	.	CASSLSMTNSGNTIYF	TGCGCCAGCAGCTTGTCTATGACGAACTCTGGAAACACCATATATTTT
TRBV28	TRBJ1-2	TRBD1	.	CASSLRTGANYGYTF	TGTGCCAGCAGTTTGCGGACAGGGGCTAACTATGGCTACACCTTC
TRBV6-1	TRBJ1-2	.	.	CASSEASRVGYTF	TGTGCCAGCAGTGAAGCTTCCAGGGTTGGCTACACCTTC
TRBV15	TRBJ2-3	TRBD2	.	CATSVRSGSGTDTQYF	TGTGCCACCAGCGTCAGAAGCGGGAGTGGGACAGATACGCAGTATTTT
TRBV2	TRBJ2-7	TRBD1	.	CASSWTGQKGEQYF	TGTGCCAGCAGCTGGACAGGGCAGAAGGGCGAGCAGTACTTC
TRBV19	TRBJ1-6	.	.	CASSEQDNSPLHF	TGTGCCAGTAGTGAACAGGATAATTCACCCCTCCACTTT
TRBV2	TRBJ2-2	.	.	CASSEDANTGELFF	TGTGCCAGCAGTGAAGACGCGAACACCGGGGAGCTGTTTTTT
TRBV12-5	TRBJ2-3	.	.	CASGLEARGTQYF	TGTGCTAGTGGTTTGGAGGCGCGGGGTACGCAGTATTTT
TRBV18	TRBJ2-7	.	few	CASSRDTLSYEQYF	TGTGCCAGCTCACGGGACACTCTCTCCTACGAGCAGTACTTC
TRBV2	TRBJ2-2	.	.	CASSEFGELFF	TGTGCCAGCAGTGAATTCGGGGAGCTGTTTTTT
TRBV7-9	TRBJ1-2	.	.	CASSQGARRNGYTF	TGTGCCAGCAGCCAGGGAGCAAGGCGGAATGGCTACACCTTC
TRBV29-1	TRBJ2-2	TRBD1	.	CSVSGTGVSTGELFF	TGCAGCGTTTCTGGGACAGGGGTTTCCACCGGGGAGCTGTTTTTT
TRBV5-4	TRBJ2-5	.	.	CASSQQGLTQETQYF	TGTGCCAGCAGCCAACAGGGCCTTACCCAAGAGACCCAGTACTTC
TRBV9	TRBJ1-6	.	.	CASSAGQQVNSPLHF	TGTGCCAGCAGCGCCGGACAGCAGGTGAATTCACCCCTCCACTTT
TRBV11-3	TRBJ2-2	TRBD2	.	CASSLLTGGGELFF	TGTGCCAGCAGCTTATTGACGGGAGGGGGGGAGCTGTTTTTT
TRBV5-5	TRBJ2-1	.	.	CASSSMAGSYNEQFF	TGTGCCAGCAGCTCCATGGCGGGCTCCTACAATGAGCAGTTCTTC
TRBV3-1/TRBV3-2	TRBJ1-1	TRBD1	.	CASSIYTTGANTEAFF	TGTGCCAGCAGCATCTATACGACAGGGGCGAACACTGAAGCTTTCTTT
TRBV7-2	TRBJ1-3	TRBD1	.	CASSLGQPGNTIYF	TGTGCCAGCAGCTTGGGACAGCCTGGAAACACCATATATTTT
TRBV2	TRBJ2-7	TRBD1	once	CASVQDRGNSYEQYF	TGTGCCAGCGTCCAGGACAGGGGGAACTCCTACGAGCAGTACTTC
TRBV28	TRBJ2-5	.	.	CASSLLQETQYF	TGTGCCAGCAGTTTATTGCAGGAGACCCAGTACTTC
TRBV14	TRBJ1-3	.	.	CTSSQSGGNTIYF	TGTACCAGCAGCCAATCCGGGGGAAACACCATATATTTT
TRBV5-1	TRBJ2-7	TRBD2	.	CASRGLAGDYEQYF	TGCGCCAGCAGAGGGCTAGCGGGAGATTACGAGCAGTACTTC
TRBV6-5	TRBJ2-7	TRBD1	.	CASSYRQGAKEQYF	TGTGCCAGCAGCTACCGACAGGGGGCAAAAGAGCAGTACTTC
TRBV9	TRBJ1-2	.	.	CASSVTGGVGYTF	TGTGCCAGCAGCGTTACGGGGGGCGTGGGCTACACCTTC
TRBV6-5	TRBJ2-7	.	.	CASRHRLSYEQYF	TGTGCCAGCAGACACAGGCTCTCCTACGAGCAGTACTTC
TRBV6-5	TRBJ1-1	.	.	CASRDRGGGTEAFF	TGTGCCAGCAGAGATCGGGGGGGTGGCACTGAAGCTTTCTTT
TRBV2	TRBJ2-2	.	.	CASTKGQSGITGELFF	TGTGCCAGCACTAAAGGACAGTCGGGTATCACCGGGGAGCTGTTTTTT
TRBV11-3	TRBJ2-5	.	.	CASSSYQETQYF	TGTGCCAGCAGCTCCTACCAAGAGACCCAGTACTTC
TRBV5-6	TRBJ2-5	TRBD2	.	CASSPRLAGEETQYF	TGTGCCAGCAGCCCGAGACTAGCGGGTGAGGAGACCCAGTACTTC
TRBV5-1	TRBJ1-2	TRBD1	.	CASRLGRDRVENYGYTF	TGCGCCAGCAGGTTGGGACGGGACAGGGTGGAAAACTATGGCTACACCTTC
TRBV5-4	TRBJ2-5	.	few	CASSLQGGETQYF	TGTGCCAGCAGCTTGCAAGGAGGGGAGACCCAGTACTTC
TRBV7-8	TRBJ2-1	TRBD2	.	CASSFFSGRSDEQFF	TGTGCCAGCAGCTTCTTTAGCGGGAGGTCGGATGAGCAGTTCTTC
TRBV11-2	TRBJ2-7	.	.	CASSLGTHYEQYF	TGTGCCAGCAGCTTAGGGACACACTACGAGCAGTACTTC
TRBV6-5	TRBJ1-1	.	.	CASSYRMNTEAFF	TGTGCCAGCAGTTACCGTATGAACACTGAAGCTTTCTTT
TRBV19	TRBJ1-1	.	.	CASSSHGDVNTEAFF	TGTGCCAGTAGTAGTCACGGGGATGTGAACACTGAAGCTTTCTTT
TRBV2	TRBJ2-2	.	.	CASSSNTGELFF	TGTGCCAGCAGCTCAAACACCGGGGAGCTGTTTTTT
TRBV28	TRBJ2-2	.	.	CASSLGGTNTGELFF	TGTGCCAGCAGTTTAGGAGGAACGAACACCGGGGAGCTGTTTTTT
TRBV5-5	TRBJ2-1	.	.	CASSRDRNIYNEQFF	TGTGCCAGCAGCCGTGACAGAAATATTTACAATGAGCAGTTCTTC
TRBV14	TRBJ1-2	.	.	CASSQFQGSGYTF	TGTGCCAGCAGCCAATTCCAGGGCTCCGGCTACACCTTC
TRBV9	TRBJ1-6	.	.	CASSVAGEGWVNSPLHF	TGTGCCAGCAGCGTAGCTGGTGAAGGGTGGGTCAATTCACCCCTCCACTTT